A selection of T cell receptor beta chains follows, all from one sample in a study of PD-L1 blockade in urothelial cancer. Sequenced by immunoSEQ multiplex PCR; TCRdb stores in-frame clones only, minus some. The sample yields about 52,000 clones, around 74% seen once. Material: PBMCs, obtained around atezolizumab (anti-PD-L1) treatment. These receptor sequences come from a man between 70 and 80 years old with urothelial cancer. Both conserved end residues are part of each CDR3. The order of the fields is clone size, J gene, V gene, CDR3 protein. Rows give clone size only sometimes, using once, few, many, or a class for an expanded clone.

NA | TRBJ2-7 | TRBV7-9 | CASIPDGGFEQYF
few | TRBJ2-7 | TRBV6-6 | CASSYSTASSSYEQYF
NA | TRBJ1-2 | TRBV30 | CAGSAGYGYTF
NA | TRBJ1-2 | TRBV28 | CASRSGGPGRWGYTF
NA | TRBJ2-1 | TRBV9 | CASSVAGTNYNEQFF
few | TRBJ2-1 | TRBV7-2 | CASSLEPRTGGEQFF
NA | TRBJ2-1 | TRBV29-1 | CSVEAPEQFF
once | TRBJ2-7 | TRBV15 | CATSRAGQGIYEQYF
NA | TRBJ1-2 | TRBV7-9 | CASTRGGTIANYGYTF
NA | TRBJ1-6 | TRBV7-3 | CASSLTRPPQVSYNSPLHF
NA | TRBJ1-3 | TRBV7-2 | CASSWTGSEGNTIYF
NA | TRBJ2-3 | TRBV27 | CASSWLAGVGRPDTQYF
few | TRBJ2-3 | TRBV7-3 | CASSLAGTGRTDTQYF
few | TRBJ2-2 | TRBV28 | CASSLGQAGTGELFF
NA | TRBJ2-5 | TRBV5-1 | CASSLAWSRDRQETQYF
NA | TRBJ1-1 | TRBV4-2 | CASSQAFGNTEAFF